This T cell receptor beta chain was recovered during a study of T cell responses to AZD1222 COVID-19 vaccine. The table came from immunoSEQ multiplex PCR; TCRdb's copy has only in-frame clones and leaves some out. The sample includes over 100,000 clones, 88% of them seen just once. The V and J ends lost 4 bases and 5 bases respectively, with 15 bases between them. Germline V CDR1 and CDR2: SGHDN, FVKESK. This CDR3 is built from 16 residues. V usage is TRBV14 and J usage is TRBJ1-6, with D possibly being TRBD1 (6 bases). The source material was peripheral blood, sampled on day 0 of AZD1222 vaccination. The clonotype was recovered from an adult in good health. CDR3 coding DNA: TGTGCCAGCAGCCGCTGGACAGCAACGAATAATTCACCCCTCCACTTT. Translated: CASSRWTATNNSPLHF.